A single sample gave rise to the 6 T cell receptor beta chains below, sequenced in a study of control samples from healthy donors and cancer patients. The method was immunoSEQ multiplex PCR; TCRdb's version includes in-frame clones alone and lacks a portion of them. The sample has 90,000 to 150,000 clones, about 87% seen once. The source material was blood. The source of these receptors is a man in his thirties or forties in good health.

The chain uses TRBV19 and TRBJ1-5; possibly TRBD1 for D (5 bases). Germline V lookup: CDR1 LNHDA, CDR2 SQIVND (reference sequence). V was pared by 3 bases and J by 9 bases, with 18 bases between. This CDR3 has 15 residues. CDR3 sequence (DNA): TGTGCCAGTAGTATCTGGATAAAGGAGGGGAGGCCCCAGCATTTT. The encoded protein is CASSIWIKEGRPQHF. Full variable domain (rest looked up from reference TRBV19 and TRBJ1-5): DGGITQSPKYLFRKEGQNVTLSCEQNLNHDAMYWYRQDPGQGLRLIYYSQIVNDFQKGDIAEGYSVSREKKESFPLTVTSAQKNPTAFYLCASSIWIKEGRPQHFGDGTRLSIL.

The gene calls are TRBV7-3 and TRBJ2-3, with D maybe TRBD2 (5 bases). Germline V lookup: CDR1 SGHTA, CDR2 FQGTGA. The CDR3 extends over 14 amino acids. V was shortened by 4 bases and J by 2 bases, with 10 bases between the two germline ends. CDR3 region: CASSSGVITDTQYF. The CDR3 region has the DNA TGTGCCAGCAGCTCCGGGGTTATCACAGATACGCAGTATTTT.

The chain combines TRBV5-1 with TRBJ1-2; 8 nucleotides agree with TRBD1. CDR1 is SGHRS and CDR2 is YFSETQ in the germline V gene. This CDR3 is 16 amino acids long. Trimming removed 4 bases from V and 3 bases from J; junction bases left unmatched: 11. CDR3 sequence: CASSTGQGIADYGYTF. The CDR3 DNA reads TGCGCCAGCAGCACCGGACAGGGTATAGCTGACTATGGCTACACCTTC. Combining the CDR3 with reference TRBV5-1 and TRBJ1-2 gives the whole variable domain KAGVTQTPRYLIKTRGQQVTLSCSPISGHRSVSWYQQTPGQGLQFLFEYFSETQRNKGNFPGRFSGRQFSNSRSEMNVSTLELGDSALYLCASSTGQGIADYGYTFGSGTRLTVV.

The J gene is TRBJ2-1, the V gene TRBV6-5, with D perhaps TRBD2 (6 bases). CDR1 is MNHEY, CDR2 SVGAGI, per germline. The CDR3 sequence is 13 residues long. Trimming shortened V by 8 bases and J by 3 bases, and 11 bases separated the two germline ends. The CDR3 sequence is CASGGTYYNEQFF. The CDR3, as DNA: TGTGCCAGCGGGGGGACCTACTACAATGAGCAGTTCTTC.

This chain links TRBV18 with TRBJ2-7, with D unresolved. The V and J ends lost 2 bases and 0 bases respectively, with 8 bases between them. In germline, CDR1 is KGHSH, CDR2 LQKENI. This CDR3 has 14 residues. CDR3 nucleotide sequence: TGTGCCAGCTCACCAACGAGTACCTCCTACGAGCAGTACTTC. Translation gives CASSPTSTSYEQYF.

V and J are TRBV3-1 (or the pseudogene TRBV3-2) and TRBJ2-1; 14 bases agree with TRBD2. Germline CDR1 is LGHDT and CDR2 is YNNKEL (reference sequence). CDR3 length equals 15 residues. The junction had 3 bases not matched to a gene; V was cut back by 4 bases and J by 7 bases. DNA for the CDR3: TGTGCCAGCAGCCCGGGACTAGCGGGAGTAAATGAGCAGTTCTTC. Translation: CASSPGLAGVNEQFF.